This is a list of T cell receptor beta chains from one sample in a study of shared clonotypes between healthy human individuals. This table comes from immunoSEQ multiplex PCR, and its TCRdb copy is limited to in-frame clones, with some not included. Altogether roughly 2.1 million clones are present, about 92% being singletons, with the ten largest covering roughly 1.8%. Sequencing was carried out using naive CD8+ T cells from PBMCs. These receptors were taken from a young man in good health. Some clones in this sample may be carry-over from other donors' samples. Each CDR3 is given with its conserved first and last residue. Each record gives: J gene, D gene, clone size, V gene, CDR3 DNA, CDR3 protein. A D gene is named only where the DNA matches it firmly. The size of a clone is reported for some rows only, either as once, few or many, or as a class for expanded clones.

TRBJ2-7	TRBD1	-	TRBV5-1	TGCGCCAGCAGCCTGGGTAGGATGGGGGACAGCTACGAGCAGTACTTC	CASSLGRMGDSYEQYF
TRBJ2-3	-	-	TRBV7-3	TGTGCCAGCAGCCCAAGTAGCGTCACAGATACGCAGTATTTT	CASSPSSVTDTQYF
TRBJ1-5	-	-	TRBV28	TGTGCCAGCAGTTTATCAGGACAGATCAATCAGCCCCAGCATTTT	CASSLSGQINQPQHF
TRBJ1-2	-	-	TRBV19	TGTGCCACCTATGGGGGGGCCCATGGCTACACCTTC	CATYGGAHGYTF
TRBJ1-1	-	-	TRBV28	TGTGCCAGCAGGGGGTTACTGAACACTGAAGCTTTCTTT	CASRGLLNTEAFF
TRBJ2-7	TRBD1	-	TRBV28	TGTGCCAGCAGTCCTCCCCTACAGGGGTACGAGCAGTACTTC	CASSPPLQGYEQYF
TRBJ1-1	-	-	TRBV5-6	TGTGCCAGCAGCCCTACCGGAGGGTCCGGAATACCGGAAGCTTTCTTT	CASSPTGGSGIPEAFF
TRBJ2-7	TRBD2	-	TRBV14	TGTGCCAGCAGCCAACCTGGACTAGCGGGATATGGCGAGCAGTACTTC	CASSQPGLAGYGEQYF
TRBJ1-4	-	-	TRBV27	TGTGCCAGCACCCAGACACCGGCGTCAAATGAAAAACTGTTTTTT	CASTQTPASNEKLFF
TRBJ1-2	TRBD1	-	TRBV18	TGTGCCAGCTCACCACAGGACAGGAGCCTTCACTCTAACTATGGCTACACCTTC	CASSPQDRSLHSNYGYTF
TRBJ2-7	-	-	TRBV4-3	TGCGCCAGCAGCCAAGACGGACGCTCGGAGCAGTACTTC	CASSQDGRSEQYF
TRBJ1-1	-	-	TRBV4-1	TGCGCCAGCAGCCAAGTACTAGGGGACACTGAAGCTTTCTTT	CASSQVLGDTEAFF
TRBJ2-7	TRBD1	-	TRBV27	TGTGCCAGCAGTATCGGGACAGGCTCCTACGAGCAGTACTTC	CASSIGTGSYEQYF
TRBJ2-7	-	-	TRBV29-1	TGCAGCGTTGGTACGGGGTCGCGGCCCTACGAGCAGTACTTC	CSVGTGSRPYEQYF
TRBJ1-1	-	-	TRBV19	TGTGCCAGTAGTAACGGGGCAGGTTCGGACACTGAAGCTTTCTTT	CASSNGAGSDTEAFF
TRBJ2-7	-	-	TRBV4-3	TGCGCCAGCAGCCAAGCACTGATCTCCTACGAGCAGTACTTC	CASSQALISYEQYF
TRBJ2-3	TRBD1	-	TRBV29-1	TGCAGCGTCGTGGGACAGGGGAACGCAGATACGCAGTATTTT	CSVVGQGNADTQYF
TRBJ1-1	-	few	TRBV6-1	TGTGCCACCCTTGAGGTTCTGAACACTGAAGCTTTCTTT	CATLEVLNTEAFF
TRBJ2-7	TRBD2	-	TRBV11-2	TGTGCCAGCAGCTTAGTGACTAGCGGGAGTCCCTACGAGCAGTACTTC	CASSLVTSGSPYEQYF
TRBJ1-2	-	once	TRBV4-3	TGCGCCAGCAGCCAAGGGGTAGGATCGTCCTATGGCTACACCTTC	CASSQGVGSSYGYTF
TRBJ1-3	TRBD1	-	TRBV5-4	TGTGCCAGCAGCTACGGACAGGGAGCCGGAAACACCATATATTTT	CASSYGQGAGNTIYF
TRBJ1-1	TRBD1	few	TRBV7-8	TGTGCCAGCACCACTGGGACAGTGAACACTGAAGCTTTCTTT	CASTTGTVNTEAFF
TRBJ2-7	-	-	TRBV5-1	TGCGCCAGCAGCTTGGGACTAGGGGACGAGCAGTACTTC	CASSLGLGDEQYF
TRBJ2-5	TRBD1	-	TRBV29-1	TGCAGCGTCGACAGGGGGTGGAAGGGAGAGACCCAGTACTTC	CSVDRGWKGETQYF
TRBJ2-7	TRBD2	-	TRBV9	TGTGCCAGCAGCGCGACTAGCGGGAGGGCCAGCGACGAGCAGTACTTC	CASSATSGRASDEQYF
TRBJ1-3	-	-	TRBV5-6	TGTGCCAGCAGCTTGGGGGACCGTGGAAACACCATATATTTT	CASSLGDRGNTIYF
TRBJ2-7	TRBD1	-	TRBV7-9	TGTGCCAGCAGCAGACCGGGACAGGGTTTCTACGAGCAGTACTTC	CASSRPGQGFYEQYF
TRBJ2-7	TRBD2	once	TRBV6-1	TGTGCGATTCGGAGTGGGACTAGCGTAAAGTACGAGCAGTACTTC	CAIRSGTSVKYEQYF
TRBJ2-5	TRBD1	-	TRBV14	TGTGCCAGCAGCCTGAAAATCGGGACAGAGTCCCAAGAGACCCAGTACTTC	CASSLKIGTESQETQYF
TRBJ2-7	TRBD2	-	TRBV27	TGTGCCAGCAGTTTAACCGGGACTAGCTCCCACGAGCAGTACTTC	CASSLTGTSSHEQYF
TRBJ2-7	-	-	TRBV13	TGTGCCAGCAGCTTAGGAGGGGATCGCGAGCAGTACTTC	CASSLGGDREQYF
TRBJ2-7	TRBD1	-	TRBV7-9	TGTGCCAGCAGCGGTGCGGTAGGACAGGGATCGTGGGAGCAGTACTTC	CASSGAVGQGSWEQYF
TRBJ2-7	TRBD1	-	TRBV4-3	TGCGCCAGCAGCCAGTTTACAGGGGGCCTCTACGAGCAGTACTTC	CASSQFTGGLYEQYF
TRBJ1-5	TRBD1	-	TRBV2	TGTGCCAGCAGTGAATTTGGACAGGGTGATCAGCCCCAGCATTTT	CASSEFGQGDQPQHF
TRBJ2-1	-	-	TRBV9	TGTGCCAGCAGCCTTCGAGTAGCGGACTACAATGAGCAGTTCTTC	CASSLRVADYNEQFF
TRBJ2-7	-	-	TRBV4-1	TGCGCCAGCAGCCAAACCCCGGCAACGGGGACCGATTTCTACGAGCAGTACTTC	CASSQTPATGTDFYEQYF
TRBJ2-7	TRBD2	-	TRBV27	TGTGCCAGCAGTACCTATGAGCTAGCGGGAGGCATCCCCTACGAGCAGTACTTC	CASSTYELAGGIPYEQYF
TRBJ1-1	-	-	TRBV11-1	TGTGCCAGCAGCCCCGCTCGCAGGGAGAACACTGAAGCTTTCTTT	CASSPARRENTEAFF
TRBJ2-5	TRBD2	-	TRBV4-3	TGCGCCAGCAGCCAAGATTGGTTTGGGTTGCTAGCGGAGAGGGAAGAGACCCAGTACTTC	CASSQDWFGLLAEREETQYF
TRBJ2-7	TRBD2	-	TRBV27	TGTGCCAGCAGTTGGTCTAGCGGGAGGAGTTCCTACGAGCAGTACTTC	CASSWSSGRSSYEQYF
TRBJ2-7	-	-	TRBV19	TGTGCCAGTAGTGAGCAGCGCAGCTCCTACGAGCAGTACTTC	CASSEQRSSYEQYF
TRBJ2-1	-	-	TRBV9	TGTGCCAGCAGCGTTTTTGGTTTGTTTGGCTATGAGCAGTTCTTC	CASSVFGLFGYEQFF
TRBJ1-1	TRBD1	-	TRBV4-1	TGCGCCAGCAGCCAAGTGGCAGGGGGTGAAGCTTTCTTT	CASSQVAGGEAFF
TRBJ2-2	-	-	TRBV15	TGTGCCACCAGCTCCCGGGGAGGGGGCCTTGGGGAGCTGTTTTTT	CATSSRGGGLGELFF
TRBJ2-1	TRBD2	-	TRBV9	TGTGCCAGCAGCGTGATAGCGGGAGGATACAATGAGCAGTTCTTC	CASSVIAGGYNEQFF
TRBJ1-2	-	few	TRBV7-9	TGTGCCAGCAGCTTAGCCGGGATGTATGGCTACACCTTC	CASSLAGMYGYTF
TRBJ2-7	-	-	TRBV28	TGTGCCAGCAGTCCCCTTGAGGAGCGGGCCTCCTACGAGCAGTACTTC	CASSPLEERASYEQYF
TRBJ2-7	-	-	TRBV15	TGTGCCACCAGCAGAGATTTGGGATTGAGCTCCTACGAGCAGTACTTC	CATSRDLGLSSYEQYF
TRBJ1-2	-	-	TRBV2	TGTGCCAGTCCGGGGAAGGGGGGCTATGGCTACACCTTC	CASPGKGGYGYTF
TRBJ2-1	-	-	TRBV6-4	TGTGCCAGCAGCGAAGGGCCGAGCTCCTACAATGAGCAGTTCTTC	CASSEGPSSYNEQFF
TRBJ1-1	TRBD1	once	TRBV5-6	TGTGCCAGCAGCTCCAGGGACAGGAACACTGAAGCTTTCTTT	CASSSRDRNTEAFF
TRBJ2-3	TRBD1	-	TRBV10-1	TGCGCCAGCAGTGGTGGGACGTTGGGACAGGGGTTTGGTGATACGCAGTATTTT	CASSGGTLGQGFGDTQYF
TRBJ1-1	-	once	TRBV27	TGTGCCAGCAGTGTGGTTGGGACCACTGAAGCTTTCTTT	CASSVVGTTEAFF
TRBJ2-7	TRBD1	once	TRBV28	TGTGCCAGCAGAAGGACAGGGGACTACGAGCAGTACTTC	CASRRTGDYEQYF
TRBJ2-1	-	-	TRBV27	TGTGCCAGCAGTCTTCGACTGGCTGTCAATGAGCAGTTCTTC	CASSLRLAVNEQFF
TRBJ1-2	TRBD1	-	TRBV10-2	TGCGCCAGCACCCCAGGGGGCTATGGCTACACCTTC	CASTPGGYGYTF
TRBJ2-1	TRBD1	-	TRBV11-2	TGTGCCAGCCTCCTGGACAGGTCGTACTACAATGAGCAGTTCTTC	CASLLDRSYYNEQFF
TRBJ2-7	TRBD2	-	TRBV27	TGTGCCAGCAGTTTATTGCTAGCGGCATCCTCCTACGAGCAGTACTTC	CASSLLLAASSYEQYF
TRBJ2-7	TRBD1	-	TRBV28	TGTGCCAGCCAAGGACAGGGGTTCTCCTACGAGCAGTACTTC	CASQGQGFSYEQYF